This T cell receptor beta chain appears in the sequencing data of a study of shared clonotypes between healthy human individuals. Turning to the study itself: Each donor's CD4 naive and CD4 memory cells filled three plates apiece, CD8 naive two, and CD8 memory one. Study outcomes and limitations: Specimens sampled were limited to blood, with tissue repertoires likely differing.

An approximately 210 ng quantity of DNA, 30,000 to 35,000 T cell genomes, went into the sorted-subset replicate PCRs. Profiled with immunoSEQ multiplex PCR; TCRdb holds only in-frame clones, not every one. The sample records 550,000 to 800,000 clones, over 65% being singletons. A remark on this clone: Its antigen remains unknown.

The CDR3 is 13 amino acids. V was shortened by 6 bases and J by 0 bases, with 6 bases between the two germline ends. CDR1 is WSHSY and CDR2 is SAAADI in the germline V gene. The source of this sequence is a woman aged 30 to 39 in good health. Sequenced: memory CD4+ T cells sorted from blood. The subset was: CD45RA-negative fraction. The rearrangement links TRBV10-2 to TRBJ1-3; D not certain. CDR3 amino acids: CASRSSSGNTIYF. The CDR3 DNA follows: TGCGCCAGCAGGAGCTCCTCTGGAAACACCATATATTTT.